This passage covers 9 T cell receptor beta chains from one sample sequenced in a study of early T cells in non-severe SARS-CoV-2 infection. One entry per CDR3 protein results from TCRdb running MiXCR on the 5' RACE reads. The repertoire holds roughly 72,000 distinct CDR3 sequences, with 10% to 15% as singletons. The sample consisted of whole blood. These receptors were taken from an adult who was a healthcare worker with PCR-confirmed SARS-CoV-2 infection or an uninfected control (not recorded which).

This clonotype occurred a few times. The rearrangement joins TRBV28 to TRBJ2-7; 9 bases map to TRBD2. This CDR3 is 12 amino acids long. J was trimmed by 5 bases and V by 9 bases; bases with no gene match: 5. Germline loops: CDR1 MDHEN, CDR2 SYDVKM. DNA for the CDR3: TGTGCCAGTACTAGCGGGTGGGACGAGCAGTACTTC. Its protein is CASTSGWDEQYF.

This clonotype came up a few times. The V and J genes are TRBV5-6 and TRBJ1-6; D is undetermined. This CDR3 has 16 amino acids. V gave up 0 bases and J gave up 9 bases, with 16 bases separating them. Germline-derived CDR1 and CDR2 are SGHDT and YYEEEE. CDR3 bases: TGTGCCAGCAGCTTGGCGGATCACTATCCCGCTTCACCCCTCCACTTT. Its protein is CASSLADHYPASPLHF.

The rearrangement uses TRBV27 and TRBJ2-7, with unresolved D. V was pared by 3 bases and J by 5 bases, with 8 bases between. Germline CDR1 MNHEY, CDR2 SMNVEV (reference sequence). CDR3 size: 12 residues. CDR3 sequence (DNA): TGTGCCAGCAGTTTCAACGGTGACGAGCAGTACTTC. Protein sequence: CASSFNGDEQYF.

Comments on this clonotype: Possible read error: a much larger clone is one base away. This rearrangement joins TRBV6-1 to TRBJ2-2; D is ambiguous. V gave up 5 bases and J gave up 6 bases, with 7 bases separating them. The CDR3 runs 12 residues. Germline CDR1 reads MNHNS; CDR2 reads SASEGT. This CDR3 reads CASSFNSGELFF. DNA for the CDR3: TGTGCCAGCAGTTTTAACTCCGGGGAGCTGTTTTTT.

This clonotype was seen only a few times. The chain uses TRBV10-3 and TRBJ1-6, with a possible D match to TRBD1 (5 bases). This CDR3 is 13 amino acids long. Per the germline V gene, CDR1 is ENHRY and CDR2 is SYGVKD. Trimming removed 4 bases from V and 8 bases from J, with 9 bases in between. For the CDR3, the DNA is TGTGCCATCAGTGGGGACGGGGATTCACCCCTCCACTTT. Translation gives CAISGDGDSPLHF.

This clonotype was seen many times. This chain links TRBV4-2 with TRBJ2-5; 8 bases line up with TRBD2. CDR3 size: 17 residues. Germline V gene sequence: CDR1 LGHNA, CDR2 YNFKEQ. V dropped 1 base and J dropped 0; count of bases not matched to a gene: 7. CDR3 nucleotide sequence: TGTGCCAGCAGCCAAGCACTAGCGGCCCGGTACCAAGAGACCCAGTACTTC. Translation gives CASSQALAARYQETQYF.

In its sample, this clonotype was seen many times. The rearrangement links TRBV11-2 to TRBJ2-7, with D perhaps being TRBD1 or TRBD2 (5 bases each). The germline V gene has CDR1 SGHAT and CDR2 FQNNGV. V lost 0 bases, J lost 2 bases, and 14 bases lay in between. The CDR3 is made up of 16 amino acids. The CDR3 nucleotides are TGTGCCAGCAGCTTAGATCGAGTAGGGGACGCCTACGAGCAGTACTTC. Translating gives CASSLDRVGDAYEQYF.

This clonotype occurred many times. The chain couples TRBV19 to TRBJ2-5, with D maybe TRBD2 (6 bases). The CDR3 runs to 12 residues. Trimming pared 8 bases from V and 5 bases from J, leaving 12 bases between. CDR1 and CDR2 (germline): LNHDA, SQIVND (reference sequence). CDR3 sequence: CASRLAGETQYF. The CDR3 DNA sequence: TGTGCCAGTCGGCTGGCGGGGGAGACCCAGTACTTC.

The table lists this clonotype with many counts. The rearrangement joins TRBV20-1 to TRBJ2-7; 8 nucleotides match TRBD2. The CDR3 spans 12 residues. V was pared by 1 base and J by 5 bases, with 1 base of the junction left unmatched. Germline values: CDR1 DFQATT, CDR2 SNEGSKA (reference sequence). The CDR3 spells CSARVTSDEQYF. The DNA for the CDR3 is TGCAGTGCTAGAGTGACTAGCGACGAGCAGTACTTC.